The 30 T cell receptor beta chains given below trace back to one sample, sequenced in a study of PD-L1 blockade in urothelial cancer. Time point defined: peripheral blood 6 weeks after treatment start. Sequencing used immunoSEQ multiplex PCR; TCRdb keeps in-frame clones, though not all of them. The repertoire includes around 40,000 clones, roughly 81% of them detected once, and 2.6% sits in the top ten. This specimen consisted of PBMCs, obtained around atezolizumab (anti-PD-L1) treatment. These receptors came from a man in his 70s with urothelial cancer.

This rearrangement joins TRBV11-2 to TRBJ2-5; possible D gene TRBD2, 6 bases. This CDR3 comprises 14 residues. Trimming removed 5 bases from V and 2 bases from J, with 12 bases in between. The germline V gene has CDR1 SGHAT and CDR2 FQNNGV. CDR3 sequence: CASSRPGTQETQYF. Written as DNA, the CDR3 is TGTGCCAGCAGCCGACCCGGGACTCAAGAGACCCAGTACTTC.

The rearrangement uses TRBV28 and TRBJ2-7, with D perhaps TRBD2 (6 bases). The V gene lost 9 bases and the J gene lost 0 bases, with 18 bases spanning the gap. There are 15 residues in the CDR3. Germline-derived CDR1 and CDR2 are MDHEN and SYDVKM. The CDR3 here is CASFDIGSTSYEQYF. For the CDR3, the DNA is TGTGCCAGTTTTGACATCGGGAGTACCTCCTACGAGCAGTACTTC.

This sequence joins TRBV6-1 and TRBJ2-1; TRBD1 is a possible D gene (5 bases). The CDR3 is 14 residues long. The V gene's germline CDR1 is MNHNS and CDR2 SASEGT. The germline V and J ends were trimmed by 11 bases and 9 bases, with 23 bases remaining between them. CDR3 loop: CALQGTGLYGEQFF. The CDR3 DNA is TGTGCCCTCCAGGGAACAGGTCTGTATGGTGAGCAGTTCTTC.

The chain has TRBV19 and TRBJ1-5; D is ambiguous. CDR3 length equals 15 residues. V was clipped by 3 bases and J by 7 bases, with 16 bases between them. CDR1 is LNHDA, CDR2 SQIVND, per germline (reference sequence). This CDR3 is CASSIIGEEFQPQHF. In nucleotides, the CDR3 is TGTGCCAGTAGTATTATCGGGGAGGAGTTCCAGCCCCAGCATTTT.

This chain links TRBV6-1 with TRBJ2-7; D is undetermined. The CDR3 totals 14 residues. Trimming left V 2 bases short and J 0 bases short, with 8 bases between. Germline V gene sequence: CDR1 MNHNS, CDR2 SASEGT. CDR3 in amino acids: CASSEIGGSYEQYF. For the CDR3, the DNA is TGTGCCAGCAGTGAAATTGGCGGCTCCTACGAGCAGTACTTC.

The chain combines TRBV5-1 with TRBJ2-2; D may be TRBD2 (6 bases). The CDR3 covers 15 residues. CDR1 is SGHRS and CDR2 is YFSETQ in the germline V gene. Trimming shortened V by 7 bases and J by 0 bases, and 13 bases separated the two germline ends. The CDR3 DNA follows: TGCGCCAGCGCCTCCTTAGCGGCGAACACCGGGGAGCTGTTTTTT. This translates into CASASLAANTGELFF.

The chain links TRBV6-5 to TRBJ1-2; no firm D call. Germline values: CDR1 MNHEY, CDR2 SVGAGI. V was pared by 4 bases and J by 7 bases, with 13 bases between. This CDR3 spans 13 amino acids. CDR3 coding DNA: TGTGCCAGCAGTTCCACAGTAAATCCTGGCTACACCTTC. It codes for CASSSTVNPGYTF.

V usage is TRBV15 and J usage is TRBJ2-2, with 8 bases matching TRBD2. After removal of 0 bases from V and 0 bases from J, the junction contained 15 bases not matched to a gene. There are 21 residues in the CDR3. In germline, CDR1 is LNHNV, CDR2 YYDKDF (reference sequence). The CDR3 here is CATSRDLVSGPSGPNTGELFF. DNA for the CDR3: TGTGCCACCAGCAGAGATTTAGTTAGCGGGCCTAGCGGGCCGAACACCGGGGAGCTGTTTTTT.

The chain couples TRBV28 to TRBJ1-2; D is possibly TRBD1 (6 bases). The CDR3 totals 17 residues. Germline values: CDR1 MDHEN, CDR2 SYDVKM. With 2 bases removed from V and 4 bases from J, the gap between germline ends came to 20 bases. CDR3 region: CASSLRGSGQWVYGYTF. CDR3 nucleotides: TGTGCCAGCAGTTTAAGGGGGTCAGGGCAATGGGTCTATGGCTACACCTTC.

This sequence joins TRBV29-1 and TRBJ2-3, with TRBD1 as a possible D gene (5 bases). The V and J ends lost 8 bases and 6 bases respectively, with 15 bases between them. Germline loops: CDR1 SQVTM, CDR2 ANQGSEA. This CDR3 spans 12 amino acids. CDR3 DNA sequence: TGCAGCTCTGACAGTATTGGGGATACGCAGTATTTT. The encoded protein is CSSDSIGDTQYF.

This chain's CDR3 is CASSFLTSGRESSYEQYF. As DNA, the CDR3 is TGTGCCAGCAGTTTTCTTACTAGCGGGCGGGAAAGCTCCTACGAGCAGTACTTC. V and J are TRBV28 and TRBJ2-7; 9 bases agree with TRBD2. Germline CDR1 and CDR2: MDHEN and SYDVKM. V was clipped by 3 bases and J by 0 bases; unmatched bases: 12. The CDR3 is made up of 18 amino acids.

CDR3 sequence (DNA): TGTGCCTGGAGTACCGGGACAGGGAGATTCTTC. This gives the protein CAWSTGTGRFF. The rearrangement uses TRBV30 and TRBJ2-1, with 9 bases matching TRBD1. This CDR3 has 11 amino acids. Trimming removed 2 bases from V and 16 bases from J; junction bases left unmatched: 6. Germline V lookup: CDR1 GTSNPN, CDR2 SVGIG (reference sequence).

The chain is built from TRBV10-3 and TRBJ1-1; tentative D call: TRBD1 (6 bases). The CDR3 runs 16 residues. Trimming pared 2 bases from V and 4 bases from J, leaving 17 bases between. From germline, CDR1 is ENHRY and CDR2 SYGVKD. Here the CDR3 DNA reads TGTGCCATCAGTGAGGGTGCAGGGAGGGGGGCCACTGAAGCTTTCTTT. It codes for CAISEGAGRGATEAFF.

V and J are TRBV19 and TRBJ2-1, with 7 bases lining up with TRBD2. The J segment lost 5 bases and the V segment lost 3 bases, leaving 7 bases of the junction unmatched. Germline CDR1 LNHDA, CDR2 SQIVND (reference sequence). This CDR3 region has 15 residues. The CDR3 is CASSIWRETHNEQFF. DNA of the CDR3: TGTGCCAGTAGTATTTGGCGGGAGACCCACAATGAGCAGTTCTTC.

V is TRBV2 and J is TRBJ2-1, with D possibly matching TRBD2 (5 bases). The CDR3 covers 13 residues. With 1 base removed from V and 13 bases from J, the gap between germline ends came to 14 bases. CDR1 and CDR2 (germline): SNHLY, FYNNEI. CDR3 bases: TGTGCCAGCAGTGAAGAGGCCACGGGGAGCCAGTTCTTC. Protein product: CASSEEATGSQFF.

The gene calls are TRBV4-2 and TRBJ2-7; TRBD1 matches 7 bases. CDR1 is LGHNA, CDR2 YNFKEQ, per germline. Germline trimming cut 4 bases from V and 4 bases from J; bases unmatched to any gene: 13. The CDR3 length is 16 residues. The CDR3 reads CASSLDLTGHPYEQYF. CDR3 sequence (DNA): TGTGCCAGCAGCCTCGACCTGACAGGGCACCCATACGAGCAGTACTTC.

The chain has TRBV4-1 and TRBJ2-3, with TRBD2 matching over 8 bases. Losses at the gene ends were 5 bases for V and 3 bases for J; bases not matched to a gene: 10. Germline V gene sequence: CDR1 MGHRA, CDR2 YSYEKL. The CDR3 extends over 16 amino acids. The CDR3 bases are TGCGCCAGCAGCTACCAGCGGGAGAGGGGGACAGATACGCAGTATTTT. It translates to CASSYQRERGTDTQYF.

The genes are TRBV5-1 and TRBJ2-1, with D maybe TRBD1 (5 bases). V gave up 0 bases and J gave up 4 bases, with 11 bases separating them. Germline CDR1 reads SGHRS; CDR2 reads YFSETQ. This CDR3 comprises 15 residues. CDR3 protein: CASSLGQGSYNEQFF. The CDR3 DNA reads TGCGCCAGCAGCTTGGGGCAGGGATCATACAATGAGCAGTTCTTC. The complete variable domain, with remaining parts taken from reference TRBV5-1 and TRBJ2-1, reads KAGVTQTPRYLIKTRGQQVTLSCSPISGHRSVSWYQQTPGQGLQFLFEYFSETQRNKGNFPGRFSGRQFSNSRSEMNVSTLELGDSALYLCASSLGQGSYNEQFFGPGTRLTVL.

The table lists this clone with a count of one. V usage is TRBV5-4 and J usage is TRBJ2-1; TRBD2 aligns across 8 bases. The V gene end was trimmed by 4 bases and the J gene end by 8 bases; junction bases not matched to a gene: 5. Germline V gene lookup returns CDR1 SGHNT and CDR2 YYREEE (reference sequence). The CDR3 sequence is 13 residues long. The DNA for the CDR3 is TGTGCCAGCAGCCCGGGACTAGACTATGAGCAGTTCTTC. It is translated as CASSPGLDYEQFF. The variable domain in full, with the rest retrieved from reference TRBV5-4 and TRBJ2-1, is ETGVTQSPTHLIKTRGQQVTLRCSSQSGHNTVSWYQQALGQGPQFIFQYYREEENGRGNFPPRFSGLQFPNYSSELNVNALELDDSALYLCASSPGLDYEQFFGPGTRLTVL.

J is TRBJ1-1 and V is TRBV6-6; D is unclear. Trimming removed 11 bases from V and 3 bases from J, with 16 bases in between. This CDR3 has 13 residues. Germline V gene data show CDR1 as MNHNY and CDR2 as SVGAGI (reference sequence). This CDR3 is CACHRVYDTEAFF. The CDR3 bases are TGTGCCTGCCACAGAGTTTATGACACTGAAGCTTTCTTT.

The chain uses TRBV13 and TRBJ2-6; perhaps TRBD1 as D (6 bases). Trimming cost V 1 base and J 2 bases, with 9 bases left between them. The CDR3 totals 16 residues. Germline lookup yields CDR1 PRHDT and CDR2 FYEKMQ (reference sequence). CDR3 sequence: CASSLAWDTGANVLTF. CDR3 in DNA: TGTGCCAGCAGCTTAGCGTGGGACACTGGGGCCAACGTCCTGACTTTC.

Details on this clone: Different DNA sequences within this sample yield the same CDR3. The chain uses TRBV7-6 and TRBJ1-1; 7 bases align to TRBD1. The germline V gene has CDR1 SGHVS and CDR2 FNYEAQ. CDR3 size: 14 residues. V dropped 5 bases and J dropped 2; count of bases not matched to a gene: 5. The CDR3 region is CASSPRQGNTEAFF. As DNA, the CDR3 is TGTGCCAGCAGCCCCAGACAGGGAAACACTGAAGCTTTCTTT.

The V gene is TRBV18, the J gene TRBJ2-7, with D possibly being TRBD2 (6 bases). V lost 2 bases and J 9 bases, leaving 14 bases between the germline ends. This CDR3 comprises 13 residues. Per the germline V gene, CDR1 is KGHSH and CDR2 is LQKENI. CDR3: CASSPETGAGQYF. The CDR3 DNA sequence: TGTGCCAGCTCACCAGAGACGGGAGCGGGGCAGTACTTC.

The rearrangement joins TRBV5-1 to TRBJ2-7; 7 bases align to TRBD1. The CDR3 sequence is 12 residues long. CDR1 SGHRS and CDR2 YFSETQ come from the germline V gene. Trimming removed 7 bases from V and 3 bases from J; junction bases left unmatched: 4. CDR3 coding DNA: TGCGCCAGCGGCCGGGACAGCTACGAGCAGTACTTC. Amino acids: CASGRDSYEQYF.

V and J are TRBV7-2 and TRBJ2-5; TRBD1 agrees at 8 bases. This CDR3 has 14 amino acids. J gave up 4 bases and V 5 bases, and 6 bases lay outside the gene matches. CDR1 SGHTA and CDR2 FQGNSA come from the germline V gene. CDR3: CASSGPDRAETQYF. The CDR3 DNA is TGTGCCAGCAGCGGGCCGGACAGGGCAGAGACCCAGTACTTC.

A note on this clone: Sequence at one end of the junction differs from germline and may be a read error. This chain joins TRBV7-9 and TRBJ2-7, with D possibly matching TRBD1 (6 bases). The CDR3 runs 17 residues. CDR1 and CDR2 from the germline V gene are SEHNR and FQNEAQ (reference sequence). CDR3 sequence: CASSLVSTGPLSHEQYF. CDR3 sequence (DNA): TGTGCCAGCAGCTTAGTCTCGACAGGCCCACTCTCCCACGAGCAGTACTTC.

The chain carries TRBV6-6 and TRBJ1-1; D might be TRBD1 (5 bases). Trimming shortened V by 5 bases and J by 5 bases, and 12 bases separated the two germline ends. In germline, CDR1 is MNHNY, CDR2 SVGAGI (reference sequence). The CDR3 is 13 residues long. The CDR3 reads CASSGPSGTEAFF. The CDR3 DNA sequence: TGTGCCAGCAGTGGACCTTCAGGGACTGAAGCTTTCTTT.

This clone has more than one count but fewer than ten. This chain joins TRBV6-1 and TRBJ1-3; 7 nucleotides line up with TRBD1. Trimming cost V 8 bases and J 3 bases; bases outside gene matches: 7. This CDR3 has 14 amino acids. Germline CDR1 reads MNHNS; CDR2 reads SASEGT. This CDR3 is CASQNRGSGNTIYF. The DNA of the CDR3 is TGTGCCAGCCAAAACAGGGGAAGTGGAAACACCATATATTTT.

The V call is TRBV19, the J call TRBJ1-1; D remains unclear. V was shortened by 7 bases and J by 1 base, with 10 bases between the two germline ends. The CDR3 has 13 amino acids. Looked up from germline, CDR1 is LNHDA and CDR2 is SQIVND (reference sequence). CDR3 region: CASNNARNTEAFF. CDR3 sequence (DNA): TGTGCCAGTAACAATGCCCGGAACACTGAAGCTTTCTTT.

The J gene is TRBJ2-1, the V gene TRBV19; possible D gene TRBD2, 5 bases. Germline values: CDR1 LNHDA, CDR2 SQIVND (reference sequence). V was trimmed by 1 base and J by 0 bases, leaving 13 bases between them. This CDR3 is 17 amino acids long. The CDR3 nucleotides are TGTGCCAGTAGTATAGCCCCCGGGGTGAGCTCCTACAATGAGCAGTTCTTC. It yields the protein CASSIAPGVSSYNEQFF.